This passage covers 28 T cell receptor beta chains from one sample sequenced in a study of blood T cell repertoires in COVID-19 (dated by TCRdb to 2019 to 2021). Library prep was done by the immunoSEQ multiplex PCR assay. TCRdb took this table from immuneACCESS and kept in-frame rearrangements with V and J called. Such tables lack part of the clones; where checked against another copy, unresolved V genes explain under half of the gap, and the rest is unexplained. The sample table contains hundreds of thousands of clones; only one count was recorded for approximately 89% of them. Clones ranked in the top ten supply around 12% of the sample. The sequenced sample was peripheral blood. These receptors were taken from a woman in her 50s with COVID-19, enrolled during active disease.

Here the CDR3 reads CASSQTGGWGSQHF. CDR3 coding DNA: TGTGCCAGCAGCCAGACAGGGGGGTGGGGATCCCAGCATTTT. V and J are TRBV3-1 (or the pseudogene TRBV3-2) and TRBJ1-5, with 9 bases matching TRBD1. The length of the CDR3 is 14 residues. Germline assignment: CDR1 LGHDT and CDR2 YNNKEL (reference sequence). J lost 11 bases, V lost 3 bases, and 8 bases had no gene match.

The chain couples TRBV28 to TRBJ2-7, with 10 bases that match TRBD2. V shed 5 bases and J 4 bases; nucleotides not matched to a gene: 5. Germline CDR1 is MDHEN and CDR2 is SYDVKM. The CDR3 runs 14 residues. The CDR3, as DNA: TGTGCCAGCAGTCTTAGCGGGGGGTCGTACGAGCAGTACTTC. As protein: CASSLSGGSYEQYF. The full variable domain, in which reference TRBV28 and TRBJ2-7 provide the parts outside the CDR3, is DVKVTQSSRYLVKRTGEKVFLECVQDMDHENMFWYRQDPGLGLRLIYFSYDVKMKEKGDIPEGYSVSREKKERFSLILESASTNQTSMYLCASSLSGGSYEQYFGPGTRLTVT.

The V and J genes are TRBV6-4 and TRBJ1-4, with 8 bases lining up with TRBD1. Germline V gene sequence: CDR1 MRHNA, CDR2 SNTAGT. V lost 4 bases to trimming and J lost 8 bases; unmatched junction nucleotides: 9. CDR3 length: 15 residues. The CDR3: CASSGNRGRREKLFF. DNA of the CDR3: TGTGCCAGCAGTGGAAACAGGGGGAGACGAGAAAAACTGTTTTTT.

The chain recombines TRBV5-1 with TRBJ2-6, with 7 bases identical to TRBD1. Germline V lookup: CDR1 SGHRS, CDR2 YFSETQ. After removal of 0 bases from V and 0 bases from J, the junction contained 6 bases not matched to a gene. This CDR3 region has 18 residues. CDR3 amino acids: CASSLGDRARSGANVLTF. The CDR3 nucleotides are TGCGCCAGCAGCTTGGGGGACAGAGCCCGCTCTGGGGCCAACGTCCTGACTTTC.

Only one count was recorded for this clone. This CDR3 is CASSLDQANYGYTF. The CDR3 DNA follows: TGTGCCAGCAGCTTAGATCAGGCTAACTATGGCTACACCTTC. V and J are TRBV11-2 and TRBJ1-2, with D uncertain. CDR1 is SGHAT and CDR2 is FQNNGV in the germline V gene. V was shortened by 0 bases and J by 0 bases, with 5 bases between the two germline ends. The CDR3 contains 14 residues.

This clone appeared once. The chain combines TRBV18 with TRBJ1-1, with D possibly TRBD1 on 6 matching bases. The CDR3 runs to 15 residues. The V and J ends lost 0 bases and 5 bases respectively, with 13 bases between them. CDR1 is KGHSH, CDR2 LQKENI, per germline. The CDR3 here is CASSPPRQGLTEAFF. The CDR3 DNA reads TGTGCCAGCTCACCACCGAGGCAGGGGTTGACTGAAGCTTTCTTT.

This clone was detected a few times. V gene TRBV12-3 or TRBV12-4 combines with J gene TRBJ1-1; 7 bases are shared with TRBD1. Losses at the gene ends were 8 bases for V and 3 bases for J; bases not matched to a gene: 0. CDR3 length: 11 amino acids. CDR3 in DNA: TGTGCCAGCGGACAGGACACTGAAGCTTTCTTT. It translates to CASGQDTEAFF.

The chain links TRBV28 to TRBJ2-1; 7 nucleotides match TRBD2. CDR3 size: 17 residues. Germline lookup yields CDR1 MDHEN and CDR2 SYDVKM. Trimming removed 3 bases from V and 4 bases from J; junction bases left unmatched: 12. CDR3 nucleotides: TGTGCCAGCAGTTTGCCAAGGGGAGGGGACCCTTACAATGAGCAGTTCTTC. Residues: CASSLPRGGDPYNEQFF.

The J gene is TRBJ1-5, the V gene TRBV6-1; D is perhaps TRBD1 (5 bases). Per germline, CDR1 MNHNS and CDR2 SASEGT. V dropped 2 bases and J dropped 4 bases, with 9 bases sitting between them. This CDR3 is built from 14 residues. The CDR3 DNA reads as TGTGCCAGCAGTGAATGGAAGGGGAATCAGCCCCAGCATTTT. This encodes CASSEWKGNQPQHF.

The gene calls are TRBV5-1 and TRBJ2-4; D is possibly TRBD1 (6 bases). Germline CDR1 reads SGHRS; CDR2 reads YFSETQ. Trimming cost V 2 bases and J 8 bases, with 11 bases left between them. This CDR3 comprises 13 residues. The CDR3 reads CASSLQGPDIQYF. CDR3 bases: TGCGCCAGCAGCTTACAGGGTCCGGACATTCAGTACTTC.

The chain combines TRBV6-5 with TRBJ1-1; D unresolved. Germline-derived CDR1 and CDR2 are MNHEY and SVGAGI. Trimming stripped 10 bases from V and 7 bases from J, with 22 bases between. CDR3 length: 14 residues. The CDR3 protein is CATQALWLGYEAFF. CDR3 DNA sequence: TGTGCCACCCAAGCACTCTGGCTAGGATATGAAGCTTTCTTT.

The chain is built from TRBV19 and TRBJ1-1; D might be TRBD1 (6 bases). Trimming stripped 11 bases from V and 1 base from J, with 14 bases between. Germline CDR1 is LNHDA and CDR2 is SQIVND (reference sequence). The CDR3 runs 13 residues. The CDR3, as DNA: TGTGCCGTAAAGGGACAACCGAACACTGAAGCTTTCTTT. Translating it yields CAVKGQPNTEAFF.

The chain recombines TRBV11-3 with TRBJ2-2; 8 nucleotides agree with TRBD1. V shed 5 bases and J 3 bases; nucleotides not matched to a gene: 11. CDR1 and CDR2 from the germline V gene are SGHNT and YENEEA. The CDR3 spans 17 residues. Here the CDR3 DNA reads TGTGCCAGCAGCGGACCCCGCGGGGACAGGTACACCGGGGAGCTGTTTTTT. It specifies CASSGPRGDRYTGELFF. The variable domain in full, with the rest retrieved from reference TRBV11-3 and TRBJ2-2, is EAGVVQSPRYKIIEKKQPVAFWCNPISGHNTLYWYLQNLGQGPELLIRYENEEAVDDSQLPKDRFSAERLKGVDSTLKIQPAELGDSAVYLCASSGPRGDRYTGELFFGEGSRLTVL.

This clone occurred once. The rearrangement links TRBV15 to TRBJ1-1, with D possibly being TRBD1 (6 bases). There are 14 residues in the CDR3. Germline V gene data show CDR1 as LNHNV and CDR2 as YYDKDF (reference sequence). V was cut by 2 bases and J by 0 bases, with 7 bases left in between. The DNA for the CDR3 is TGTGCCACCAGCAGACGGACAGTGAACACTGAAGCTTTCTTT. Translating gives CATSRRTVNTEAFF.

The chain has TRBV28 and TRBJ1-6; 9 nucleotides line up with TRBD1. The CDR3 sequence is 15 residues long. Germline V lookup: CDR1 MDHEN, CDR2 SYDVKM. J was trimmed by 7 bases and V by 6 bases; bases with no gene match: 7. In nucleotides, the CDR3 is TGTGCCAGCAGGGAACAGGGGGCGCGAAATTCACCCCTCCACTTT. It specifies CASREQGARNSPLHF.

The chain has TRBV10-3 and TRBJ1-5, with TRBD1 matching 8 bases. Germline CDR1 reads ENHRY; CDR2 reads SYGVKD. Trimming took 6 bases from V and 6 from J; bases not matched to a gene: 4. There are 13 residues in the CDR3. The CDR3 DNA is TGTGCCATCAGCGGACAGGGAGGTCAGCCCCAGCATTTT. This sequence encodes CAISGQGGQPQHF.

The chain combines TRBV24-1 with TRBJ1-2; TRBD1 matches at 7 bases. The length of the CDR3 is 16 residues. Germline V gene lookup returns CDR1 KGHDR and CDR2 SFDVKD. The trim removed 3 bases at V and 6 bases at J, leaving 12 bases unmatched. DNA of the CDR3: TGTGCCACCAGTGATCCCCGCCCAGGGGGGCGAGATGGCTACACCTTC. Protein sequence: CATSDPRPGGRDGYTF.

This clone was seen just once. The chain recombines TRBV18 with TRBJ1-1; TRBD1 aligns across 8 bases. The V gene's germline CDR1 is KGHSH and CDR2 LQKENI. This CDR3 has 14 amino acids. Trimming cost V 5 bases and J 3 bases; bases outside gene matches: 5. CDR3 nucleotide sequence: TGTGCCAGCTCAAAGGACAGGGTATACACTGAAGCTTTCTTT. Translating it yields CASSKDRVYTEAFF.

This clone was counted once. The chain carries TRBV5-6 and TRBJ2-6; maybe TRBD1 (6 bases). V dropped 4 bases and J dropped 12 bases, with 14 bases sitting between them. The CDR3 loop spans 13 amino acids. Germline CDR1 is SGHDT and CDR2 is YYEEEE. The CDR3 spells CASSPEQGPVLTF. For the CDR3, the DNA is TGTGCCAGCAGCCCGGAACAGGGCCCCGTCCTGACTTTC.

V and J are TRBV4-2 and TRBJ2-2, with D perhaps TRBD1 (7 bases). V shed 0 bases and J shed 7 bases, with 18 bases lying between them. The germline V gene has CDR1 LGHNA and CDR2 YNFKEQ. The CDR3 consists of 17 residues. CDR3 DNA sequence: TGTGCCAGCAGCCAAGATCGGGGCCCGCAGGGGGGCGGGGAGCTGTTTTTT. Protein: CASSQDRGPQGGGELFF.

This clone was counted a single time. The V gene is TRBV7-2, the J gene TRBJ2-3; the match to TRBD2 covers 8 bases. J was trimmed by 6 bases and V by 2 bases; bases with no gene match: 1. This CDR3 is 13 amino acids long. Germline V gives CDR1 SGHTA, CDR2 FQGNSA. The CDR3 here is CASSLPGGDTQYF. The CDR3 DNA reads TGTGCCAGCAGCTTACCGGGGGGGGATACGCAGTATTTT.

The chain combines TRBV5-1 with TRBJ2-7, with 14 positions matching TRBD2. The CDR3 length is 22 residues. Germline trimming cut 3 bases from V and 3 bases from J; bases unmatched to any gene: 23. Germline V gene data show CDR1 as SGHRS and CDR2 as YFSETQ. The CDR3 protein is CASSSPGRTPGTSGGSSYEQYF. CDR3 nucleotide sequence: TGCGCCAGCAGCTCCCCAGGCAGGACACCCGGGACTAGCGGGGGCTCAAGCTACGAGCAGTACTTC.

This chain connects TRBV18 to TRBJ2-3, with unresolved D. Trimming shortened V by 6 bases and J by 2 bases, and 18 bases separated the two germline ends. The germline V gene encodes CDR1 KGHSH and CDR2 LQKENI. This CDR3 region has 16 residues. Here the CDR3 DNA reads TGTGCCAGCTCGCTAACTTTCGATGCGTCCACAGATACGCAGTATTTT. It encodes CASSLTFDASTDTQYF.

This clone was observed once. The chain has TRBV28 and TRBJ1-1, with TRBD1 matching 7 bases. The V gene end was trimmed by 6 bases and the J gene end by 4 bases; junction bases not matched to a gene: 5. The CDR3 has 13 amino acids. Germline values: CDR1 MDHEN, CDR2 SYDVKM. Here the CDR3 reads CASRVDRATEAFF. Written as DNA, the CDR3 is TGTGCCAGCAGGGTCGACAGGGCCACTGAAGCTTTCTTT.

The chain joins TRBV4-2 to TRBJ2-3, with D perhaps matching TRBD2 (6 bases). The CDR3 runs to 15 residues. The germline CDR1 and CDR2 sequences are LGHNA and YNFKEQ. Trimming pared 4 bases from V and 4 bases from J, leaving 15 bases between. CDR3 bases: TGTGCCAGCAGCCCCCCACGGGGGTTTGCAGATACGCAGTATTTT. Translating gives CASSPPRGFADTQYF.

The J gene is TRBJ1-5, the V gene TRBV19; 11 bases match TRBD1. Germline assignment: CDR1 LNHDA and CDR2 SQIVND (reference sequence). V trimming: 8 bases; J trimming: 7 bases; junction bases outside the gene matches: 4. The CDR3 extends over 13 amino acids. CDR3 residues: CASGQGAEQPQHF. CDR3 coding DNA: TGTGCCAGTGGACAGGGGGCCGAGCAGCCCCAGCATTTT.

The chain employs TRBV9 and TRBJ2-7; a weak D match, TRBD1 (7 bases). CDR1 SGDLS and CDR2 YYNGEE come from the germline V gene. There are 14 residues in the CDR3. The germline V and J ends were trimmed by 3 bases and 5 bases, with 15 bases remaining between them. CDR3 amino acids: CASSAPGGSNEQYF. CDR3 nucleotide sequence: TGTGCCAGCAGCGCACCAGGGGGGAGCAACGAGCAGTACTTC.

The chain has TRBV27 and TRBJ2-3; 7 nucleotides align to TRBD1. Germline CDR1 and CDR2: MNHEY and SMNVEV (reference sequence). J lost 1 base, V lost 8 bases, and 9 bases had no gene match. There are 15 residues in the CDR3. The CDR3: CASFRQGVGTDTQYF. DNA of the CDR3: TGTGCCAGCTTTCGACAGGGCGTGGGCACAGATACGCAGTATTTT.